These 20 T cell receptor beta chains share one sample of origin, sequenced in a study of T cell responses to AZD1222 COVID-19 vaccine (dated by TCRdb to the early 2020s). The time point label for this specimen denotes: baseline before first vaccination. Receptor libraries were prepared by the immunoSEQ multiplex PCR assay. TCRdb took this table from immuneACCESS and kept in-frame rearrangements with V and J called. Such tables lack part of the clones; where checked against another copy, unresolved V genes explain under half of the gap, and the rest is unexplained. The sample has 120,000 to 150,000 clones on record, approximately 88% of them singletons. 2% to 2.5% of the sample goes to the ten largest clones. Sample: peripheral blood, taken on day 0 of AZD1222 vaccination. These receptors originate from an adult in good health.

The chain carries TRBV7-9 and TRBJ2-7; D is undetermined. CDR1 is SEHNR, CDR2 FQNEAQ, per germline (reference sequence). The ends were cut back, 3 bases at V and 2 bases at J, with 5 bases in the middle. CDR3 length: 12 amino acids. The CDR3 sequence is CASSFSPYEQYF. DNA for the CDR3: TGTGCCAGCAGCTTCTCCCCCTACGAGCAGTACTTC.

The rearrangement uses TRBV28 and TRBJ1-2; TRBD1 matches at 7 bases. The trim removed 5 bases at V and 6 bases at J, leaving 3 bases unmatched. The CDR3 contains 12 residues. Germline CDR1 reads MDHEN; CDR2 reads SYDVKM. The CDR3 nucleotides are TGTGCCAGCAGTCCTGACAGGGATGGCTACACCTTC. This encodes CASSPDRDGYTF.

The V and J genes are TRBV7-2 and TRBJ2-3; D unclear. V gave up 3 bases and J gave up 2 bases, with 9 bases separating them. This CDR3 region has 14 residues. CDR1 is SGHTA, CDR2 FQGNSA, per germline. CDR3 region: CASSFRIFTDTQYF. In DNA form, the CDR3 reads TGTGCCAGCAGCTTCCGTATTTTCACAGATACGCAGTATTTT. Full variable domain (remainder filled in from reference TRBV7-2 and TRBJ2-3): GAGVSQSPSNKVTEKGKDVELRCDPISGHTALYWYRQSLGQGLEFLIYFQGNSAPDKSGLPSDRFSAERTGGSVSTLTIQRTQQEDSAVYLCASSFRIFTDTQYFGPGTRLTVL.

The chain links TRBV19 to TRBJ1-1; D not certain. Trimming shortened V by 6 bases and J by 5 bases, and 10 bases separated the two germline ends. Germline loops: CDR1 LNHDA, CDR2 SQIVND (reference sequence). The CDR3 is made up of 12 amino acids. The CDR3 loop is CASRMGGTEAFF. CDR3 in DNA: TGTGCCAGTAGAATGGGAGGGACTGAAGCTTTCTTT. The variable domain in full, with the rest retrieved from reference TRBV19 and TRBJ1-1, is DGGITQSPKYLFRKEGQNVTLSCEQNLNHDAMYWYRQDPGQGLRLIYYSQIVNDFQKGDIAEGYSVSREKKESFPLTVTSAQKNPTAFYLCASRMGGTEAFFGQGTRLTVV.

The gene calls are TRBV5-6 and TRBJ2-3; D perhaps matches TRBD2 (5 bases). V was cut by 2 bases and J by 7 bases, with 14 bases left in between. Germline values: CDR1 SGHDT, CDR2 YYEEEE. The CDR3 runs to 14 residues. This CDR3 reads CASSLEGTPHTQYF. In DNA form, the CDR3 reads TGTGCCAGCAGCTTAGAGGGAACCCCCCATACGCAGTATTTT.

This rearrangement joins TRBV7-3 to TRBJ2-1, with 7 positions matching TRBD2. Trimming cost V 5 bases and J 0 bases; bases outside gene matches: 4. Germline V gene sequence: CDR1 SGHTA, CDR2 FQGTGA. The CDR3 totals 15 residues. CDR3 bases: TGTGCCAGCAGCCCCAGCGGGACCTCCTACAATGAGCAGTTCTTC. This sequence encodes CASSPSGTSYNEQFF.

DNA for the CDR3: TGTGCCTGGAGTGTACTCGTGGCAGGGGCTGAAAAACTGTTTTTT. It yields the protein CAWSVLVAGAEKLFF. The chain links TRBV30 to TRBJ1-4, with D tentatively TRBD1 (6 bases). V dropped 0 bases and J dropped 7 bases, with 15 bases sitting between them. The CDR3 sequence is 15 residues long. The germline gives CDR1 GTSNPN, CDR2 SVGIG (reference sequence). The full variable domain, rest sourced from reference TRBV30 and TRBJ1-4, is SQTIHQWPATLVQPVGSPLSLECTVEGTSNPNLYWYRQAAGRGLQLLFYSVGIGQISSEVPQNLSASRPQDRQFILSSKKLLLSDSGFYLCAWSVLVAGAEKLFFGSGTQLSVL.

This chain uses TRBV6-6 with TRBJ2-1; 11 bases map to TRBD2. The CDR3 extends over 14 amino acids. V dropped 6 bases and J dropped 10; count of bases not matched to a gene: 8. The V gene's germline CDR1 is MNHNY and CDR2 SVGAGI (reference sequence). The CDR3 spells CASSAGTSGPEQFF. For the CDR3, the DNA is TGTGCCAGCAGCGCCGGGACTAGCGGACCCGAGCAGTTCTTC.

V usage is TRBV28 and J usage is TRBJ1-5, with D uncertain. The CDR3 has 12 residues. Germline CDR1 MDHEN, CDR2 SYDVKM. V dropped 1 base and J dropped 5 bases, with 3 bases sitting between them. CDR3 sequence (DNA): TGTGCCAGCAGTTTATTCGATCAGCCCCAGCATTTT. Protein sequence: CASSLFDQPQHF.

The J gene is TRBJ1-1, the V gene TRBV6-2 or TRBV6-3; D not certain. CDR1 is MNHEY and CDR2 is SVGEGT in the germline V gene. The V end was cut by 4 bases, the J end by 2 bases, with 8 bases between. The CDR3 extends over 13 amino acids. CDR3 in DNA: TGTGCCAGCAGTTCCCTGGGTAACACTGAAGCTTTCTTT. Translated, it gives CASSSLGNTEAFF.

The chain employs TRBV18 and TRBJ2-2; D remains ambiguous. The CDR3 spans 12 residues. V lost 3 bases, J lost 6 bases, and 5 bases lay in between. The germline V gene has CDR1 KGHSH and CDR2 LQKENI. The CDR3 loop reads CASSPGPGELFF. The CDR3 DNA is TGTGCCAGCTCACCCGGACCCGGGGAGCTGTTTTTT.

The chain links TRBV6-1 to TRBJ2-7; no definite D call. With 5 bases removed from V and 4 bases from J, the gap between germline ends came to 9 bases. Per the germline V gene, CDR1 is MNHNS and CDR2 is SASEGT. There are 12 residues in the CDR3. CDR3 DNA: TGTGCCAGCAGTAATCAGATTTACGAGCAGTACTTC. Its protein is CASSNQIYEQYF.

This clone was counted only a few times. The J gene is TRBJ2-7, the V gene TRBV2; D possibly corresponds to TRBD1 (6 bases). The CDR3 sequence is 13 residues long. Germline V CDR1 and CDR2: SNHLY, FYNNEI. The germline V and J ends were trimmed by 4 bases and 4 bases, with 11 bases remaining between them. The CDR3 spells CASSVGRGYEQYF. DNA for the CDR3: TGTGCCAGCAGTGTGGGCAGGGGATACGAGCAGTACTTC.

The chain recombines TRBV6-1 with TRBJ2-5; 10 bases agree with TRBD2. The CDR3 is made up of 18 amino acids. With V trimmed by 0 bases and J by 2 bases, 9 bases remained unmatched. Germline lookup yields CDR1 MNHNS and CDR2 SASEGT. The DNA of the CDR3 is TGTGCCAGCAGTGAAGCGATGTCGGCTAGCGGGAGTCAAGAGACCCAGTACTTC. This translates into CASSEAMSASGSQETQYF.

This chain uses TRBV9 with TRBJ2-5; 9 bases are shared with TRBD1. The V segment lost 0 bases and the J segment 4 bases; nucleotides outside the gene matches: 7. CDR1 and CDR2 from the germline V gene are SGDLS and YYNGEE. The CDR3 extends over 16 amino acids. The CDR3 spells CASSVARTGVRETQYF. CDR3 nucleotides: TGTGCCAGCAGCGTAGCTCGGACAGGGGTGAGAGAGACCCAGTACTTC.

The CDR3 DNA reads TGTGCCAGCAGTTTATGGGGGGTGAACACCGGGGAGCTGTTTTTT. Encoded protein: CASSLWGVNTGELFF. V and J are TRBV27 and TRBJ2-2; a weak D match, TRBD2 (6 bases). Germline V gene sequence: CDR1 MNHEY, CDR2 SMNVEV (reference sequence). Trimming removed 1 base from V and 1 base from J, with 7 bases in between. This CDR3 comprises 15 residues.

The J gene is TRBJ2-5, the V gene TRBV24-1; the match to TRBD2 covers 7 bases. CDR1 KGHDR and CDR2 SFDVKD come from the germline V gene. CDR3 length: 14 amino acids. Germline trimming cut 3 bases from V and 5 bases from J; bases unmatched to any gene: 5. The CDR3 DNA follows: TGTGCCACCAGTGATGGACTAGTACGGGAGACCCAGTACTTC. This translates into CATSDGLVRETQYF.

This clone was found a few times. The rearrangement joins TRBV11-2 to TRBJ2-5; D unresolved. The germline V gene has CDR1 SGHAT and CDR2 FQNNGV. V lost 2 bases, J lost 5 bases, and 6 bases lay in between. The CDR3 consists of 12 residues. The CDR3 region is CASSLSGETQYF. CDR3 DNA sequence: TGTGCCAGCAGCTTATCCGGTGAGACCCAGTACTTC.

The rearrangement joins TRBV5-4 to TRBJ2-3, with 7 nucleotides matching TRBD1. The V segment lost 0 bases and the J segment 1 base; nucleotides outside the gene matches: 2. This CDR3 has 15 amino acids. Germline V CDR1 and CDR2: SGHNT, YYREEE (reference sequence). The CDR3 sequence: CASSLDRGRTDTQYF. CDR3 bases: TGTGCCAGCAGCTTGGATAGGGGGCGCACAGATACGCAGTATTTT. Complete variable domain (other parts from reference TRBV5-4 and TRBJ2-3): ETGVTQSPTHLIKTRGQQVTLRCSSQSGHNTVSWYQQALGQGPQFIFQYYREEENGRGNFPPRFSGLQFPNYSSELNVNALELDDSALYLCASSLDRGRTDTQYFGPGTRLTVL.

The rearrangement links TRBV11-3 to TRBJ2-1; 15 bases fit TRBD2. Germline V lookup: CDR1 SGHNT, CDR2 YENEEA. The CDR3 has 16 amino acids. V gave up 3 bases and J gave up 3 bases; unmatched junction bases: 0. Here the CDR3 reads CASSLGLAGGYNEQFF. CDR3 sequence (DNA): TGTGCCAGCAGCTTGGGACTAGCGGGAGGCTACAATGAGCAGTTCTTC.